The T cell receptor beta chain described here comes from a study of cytomegalovirus exposure and HLA in healthy donors. Study details: Within the Caucasian-associated ancestry cluster were 81% of the roughly 400 genotyped donors. The study's findings and limits: Based on reports, TCR beta sequences accurately predicted HLA-A and HLA-B alleles for most subjects.

Comment on this clone: What it binds is unknown.

The primer mix had 60 Vbeta and 13 Jbeta primers. The protocol was immunoSEQ multiplex PCR, while the TCRdb copy is restricted to in-frame clones and leaves out a portion. The sample lists around 180,000 clones, roughly 84% occurring once. The TCR originated in a boy younger than 18 in good health and CMV-seronegative. The sequenced material came from PBMCs.

In DNA, the CDR3 is TGTGCCTGGAGTGTACTAAACCTTAACTATGGCTACACCTTC. It translates to CAWSVLNLNYGYTF. The V call is TRBV30, the J call TRBJ1-2; D gene ambiguous. The CDR3 consists of 14 residues. Trimming shortened V by 0 bases and J by 1 base, and 9 bases separated the two germline ends. Germline loops: CDR1 GTSNPN, CDR2 SVGIG (reference sequence).